This passage covers 24 T cell receptor beta chains from one sample sequenced in a study of T cell changes during pregnancy in multiple sclerosis. The data were produced by immunoSEQ multiplex PCR, yet TCRdb's version contains in-frame clones alone and is incomplete. The sample holds around 65,000 clones, about 90% seen once. The sample in question was peripheral blood, obtained in the second trimester of pregnancy. These receptors came from a female donor in good health, enrolled as a control in a pregnancy study.

This chain uses TRBV2 with TRBJ1-1; no clear D. The CDR3 spans 14 residues. V shed 3 bases and J shed 1 base, with 9 bases lying between them. The germline CDR1 and CDR2 sequences are SNHLY and FYNNEI. The CDR3 here is CASSEDSWNTEAFF. DNA of the CDR3: TGTGCCAGCAGTGAGGACTCCTGGAACACTGAAGCTTTCTTT.

The chain has TRBV28 and TRBJ2-7; the match to TRBD1 covers 7 bases. Unmatched junction bases numbered 4, after V lost 6 bases and J lost 5 bases. This CDR3 is built from 12 residues. Germline assignment: CDR1 MDHEN and CDR2 SYDVKM. In DNA form, the CDR3 reads TGTGCCAGCAGCCGTAGGGGGCACGAGCAGTACTTC. Encoded protein: CASSRRGHEQYF.

The chain combines TRBV7-2 with TRBJ2-1; 8 nucleotides line up with TRBD2. Germline CDR1 reads SGHTA; CDR2 reads FQGNSA. There are 17 residues in the CDR3. Germline trimming cut 6 bases from V and 1 base from J; bases unmatched to any gene: 11. CDR3 sequence (DNA): TGTGCCAGCAGTGAGCAACGACTAGCGCGATCCTACAATGAGCAGTTCTTC. As protein: CASSEQRLARSYNEQFF. The full variable domain, its missing parts supplied by reference TRBV7-2 and TRBJ2-1, is GAGVSQSPSNKVTEKGKDVELRCDPISGHTALYWYRQSLGQGLEFLIYFQGNSAPDKSGLPSDRFSAERTGGSVSTLTIQRTQQEDSAVYLCASSEQRLARSYNEQFFGPGTRLTVL.

This chain joins TRBV18 and TRBJ2-2; D might be TRBD2 (6 bases). The CDR3 spans 15 residues. Germline V CDR1 and CDR2: KGHSH, LQKENI. V lost 1 base and J lost 4, with 10 bases in between. CDR3 residues: CASSPLGRATGELFF. The CDR3 nucleotides are TGTGCCAGCTCACCACTCGGGAGAGCCACCGGGGAGCTGTTTTTT.

This chain links TRBV10-3 with TRBJ1-2, with 7 bases aligning to TRBD1. The ends lost 3 bases at V and 4 bases at J; junction bases unmatched: 2. This CDR3 has 13 residues. Germline assignment: CDR1 ENHRY and CDR2 SYGVKD. CDR3 sequence reads: CAISDGQVYGYTF. DNA of the CDR3: TGTGCCATCAGTGATGGACAGGTCTATGGCTACACCTTC.

Regarding this clone: Other DNA sequences of this sample code for an identical CDR3. V is TRBV7-9 and J is TRBJ1-2; no definite D call. V gave up 4 bases and J gave up 4 bases, with 13 bases separating them. This CDR3 has 14 amino acids. The germline V gene has CDR1 SEHNR and CDR2 FQNEAQ (reference sequence). The CDR3 DNA is TGTGCCAGCAGCTCCGACACAGTGATCTATGGCTACACCTTC. Translated, it gives CASSSDTVIYGYTF.

The chain links TRBV5-1 to TRBJ2-5; maybe TRBD1 (7 bases). This CDR3 comprises 14 residues. Trimming pared 4 bases from V and 3 bases from J, leaving 13 bases between. Germline-derived CDR1 and CDR2 are SGHRS and YFSETQ. CDR3 coding DNA: TGCGCCAGCAGCCGGGGGACAGTGGAAGAGACCCAGTACTTC. Amino acid sequence: CASSRGTVEETQYF.

This clone came up once. The chain employs TRBV25-1 and TRBJ2-5; no firm D call. This CDR3 has 15 residues. Trimming stripped 1 base from V and 3 bases from J, with 12 bases between. Germline V CDR1 and CDR2: MGHDK, SYGVNS. The CDR3 loop reads CASSESQPEEETQYF. CDR3 DNA sequence: TGTGCCAGCAGTGAATCTCAGCCCGAGGAAGAGACCCAGTACTTC.

The chain carries TRBV4-1 and TRBJ1-4; the match to TRBD1 covers 7 bases. In germline, CDR1 is MGHRA, CDR2 YSYEKL. The ends lost 5 bases at V and 4 bases at J; junction bases unmatched: 7. The CDR3 totals 15 residues. The CDR3 nucleotides read TGCGCCAGCAGCACCCGACAGGGTGGTAATGAAAAACTGTTTTTT. Its translation is CASSTRQGGNEKLFF.

The count of this clone is one. V is TRBV10-3 and J is TRBJ2-1; D possibly corresponds to TRBD1 (8 bases). The V gene lost 3 bases and the J gene lost 3 bases, with 15 bases spanning the gap. There are 16 residues in the CDR3. Germline-derived CDR1 and CDR2 are ENHRY and SYGVKD. CDR3 in DNA: TGTGCCATCAGTGACCACACAGGGGGGGTCTACAATGAGCAGTTCTTC. Translation gives CAISDHTGGVYNEQFF.

The chain uses TRBV15 and TRBJ2-6; D perhaps matches TRBD1 (6 bases). There are 17 residues in the CDR3. Deletions cut 2 bases from V and 0 bases from J, with 11 bases between. Germline lookup yields CDR1 LNHNV and CDR2 YYDKDF (reference sequence). DNA of the CDR3: TGTGCCACCAGCAGAAATACACAGGGCTCTGGGGCCAACGTCCTGACTTTC. Translating gives CATSRNTQGSGANVLTF.

The chain is built from TRBV7-3 and TRBJ2-7; D remains unclear. Trimming shortened V by 4 bases and J by 5 bases, and 9 bases separated the two germline ends. This CDR3 is 12 amino acids long. Germline V gene lookup returns CDR1 SGHTA and CDR2 FQGTGA. The CDR3 protein is CASSSQDNEQYF. DNA for the CDR3: TGTGCCAGCAGCTCTCAGGATAACGAGCAGTACTTC. Full variable domain (outside the CDR3, taken from reference TRBV7-3 and TRBJ2-7): GAGVSQTPSNKVTEKGKYVELRCDPISGHTALYWYRQSLGQGPEFLIYFQGTGAADDSGLPNDRFFAVRPEGSVSTLKIQRTERGDSAVYLCASSSQDNEQYFGPGTRLTVT.

The rearrangement uses TRBV11-2 and TRBJ2-7; perhaps TRBD2 as D (6 bases). The CDR3 spans 15 residues. Per germline, CDR1 SGHAT and CDR2 FQNNGV. Deletions cut 1 base from V and 3 bases from J, with 13 bases between. CDR3 coding DNA: TGTGCCAGCAGCTTAGCACACGGGAGAGGCTACGAGCAGTACTTC. It translates to CASSLAHGRGYEQYF. Drawing the rest from reference TRBV11-2 and TRBJ2-7, the complete variable domain is EAGVAQSPRYKIIEKRQSVAFWCNPISGHATLYWYQQILGQGPKLLIQFQNNGVVDDSQLPKDRFSAERLKGVDSTLKIQPAKLEDSAVYLCASSLAHGRGYEQYFGPGTRLTVT.

The chain joins TRBV7-9 to TRBJ1-4, with D maybe TRBD1 (5 bases). The germline V and J ends were trimmed by 4 bases and 5 bases, with 14 bases remaining between them. Germline V lookup: CDR1 SEHNR, CDR2 FQNEAQ (reference sequence). The CDR3 is 15 residues long. The CDR3 is CASSSRVLPNEKLFF. The CDR3 DNA reads TGTGCCAGCAGCTCCAGGGTCTTGCCAAATGAAAAACTGTTTTTT.

This clone has more than one count but fewer than ten. This chain uses TRBV6-5 with TRBJ1-5; 7 bases are a match to TRBD1. Looked up from germline, CDR1 is MNHEY and CDR2 is SVGAGI. The CDR3 has 15 residues. Trimming cost V 0 bases and J 5 bases; bases outside gene matches: 4. CDR3: CASSYSGTADQPQHF. CDR3 nucleotide sequence: TGTGCCAGCAGTTACTCAGGGACAGCGGATCAGCCCCAGCATTTT.

This sequence joins TRBV2 and TRBJ2-7; TRBD1 matches at 7 bases. This CDR3 region has 15 residues. Per the germline V gene, CDR1 is SNHLY and CDR2 is FYNNEI. With V trimmed by 6 bases and J by 2 bases, 10 bases remained unmatched. In DNA form, the CDR3 reads TGTGCCAGCAGATGGGACAGCCTTTACCCCTACGAGCAGTACTTC. Its protein product is CASRWDSLYPYEQYF.

In regard to this clone: Other nucleotide sequences from this sample produce the same CDR3. V usage is TRBV29-1 and J usage is TRBJ1-1; TRBD1 might be the D (5 bases). With 4 bases removed from V and 3 bases from J, the gap between germline ends came to 9 bases. In germline, CDR1 is SQVTM, CDR2 ANQGSEA. The CDR3 covers 12 residues. The CDR3 sequence: CSVARGDTEAFF. Here the CDR3 DNA reads TGCAGCGTTGCCCGGGGGGACACTGAAGCTTTCTTT.

CDR3 nucleotide sequence: TGTGCCAGCAGCCCCGTTACTAGCGGCAGCTCCTACGAGCAGTACTTC. Translating gives CASSPVTSGSSYEQYF. This chain connects TRBV7-8 to TRBJ2-7; 8 nucleotides match TRBD2. The CDR3 is 16 residues long. Germline-derived CDR1 and CDR2 are SGHVS and FQNEAQ. Trimming took 5 bases from V and 0 from J; bases not matched to a gene: 9.

CDR3 region: CASSSSSGTAGGYTF. CDR3 bases: TGTGCCAGCAGCTCAAGTAGCGGGACAGCGGGTGGCTACACCTTC. J is TRBJ1-2 and V is TRBV5-6; 7 nucleotides agree with TRBD1. The V segment lost 3 bases and the J segment 7 bases; nucleotides outside the gene matches: 12. This CDR3 has 15 amino acids. Per germline, CDR1 SGHDT and CDR2 YYEEEE.

This sequence joins TRBV30 and TRBJ2-7, with 8 bases that match TRBD2. V was clipped by 3 bases and J by 6 bases; unmatched bases: 7. This CDR3 has 13 amino acids. Germline V gene data show CDR1 as GTSNPN and CDR2 as SVGIG (reference sequence). CDR3: CAWSGRASGEQYF. CDR3 DNA: TGTGCCTGGAGCGGGAGGGCCTCGGGCGAGCAGTACTTC.

This rearrangement joins TRBV25-1 to TRBJ1-1; weak D call: TRBD1 (6 bases). V lost 6 bases and J 3 bases, leaving 17 bases between the germline ends. This CDR3 has 15 residues. Germline V CDR1 and CDR2: MGHDK, SYGVNS. Written as DNA, the CDR3 is TGTGCCAGCAGACGGACCGGACAGAGTTACACTGAAGCTTTCTTT. Translating it yields CASRRTGQSYTEAFF.

This chain connects TRBV30 to TRBJ1-3; a possible D gene is TRBD1 (5 bases). The germline CDR1 and CDR2 sequences are GTSNPN and SVGIG (reference sequence). The CDR3 is made up of 13 amino acids. V was pared by 2 bases and J by 8 bases, with 13 bases between. This CDR3 reads CAWSSRGVDTIYF. The CDR3 DNA follows: TGTGCCTGGAGTTCCCGGGGGGTGGACACCATATATTTT.

The chain employs TRBV30 and TRBJ1-5, with 8 bases identical to TRBD1. Germline V gene sequence: CDR1 GTSNPN, CDR2 SVGIG (reference sequence). After removal of 5 bases from V and 2 bases from J, the junction contained 2 bases not matched to a gene. CDR3 length: 13 amino acids. The CDR3 region is CAWDRGGNQPQHF. The CDR3 bases are TGTGCCTGGGACAGGGGCGGCAATCAGCCCCAGCATTTT. The complete variable domain, with remaining parts taken from reference TRBV30 and TRBJ1-5, reads SQTIHQWPATLVQPVGSPLSLECTVEGTSNPNLYWYRQAAGRGLQLLFYSVGIGQISSEVPQNLSASRPQDRQFILSSKKLLLSDSGFYLCAWDRGGNQPQHFGDGTRLSIL.

The rearrangement uses TRBV7-2 and TRBJ2-7, with D maybe TRBD2 (6 bases). V lost 6 bases to trimming and J lost 6 bases, with 21 bases between them. CDR1 is SGHTA, CDR2 FQGNSA, per germline. The CDR3 length is 15 residues. This chain's CDR3 is CASRDPGPRGFEQYF. DNA for the CDR3: TGTGCCAGCAGGGATCCGGGACCCCGGGGGTTCGAGCAGTACTTC. Full variable domain (remainder filled in from reference TRBV7-2 and TRBJ2-7): GAGVSQSPSNKVTEKGKDVELRCDPISGHTALYWYRQSLGQGLEFLIYFQGNSAPDKSGLPSDRFSAERTGGSVSTLTIQRTQQEDSAVYLCASRDPGPRGFEQYFGPGTRLTVT.